These T cell receptor beta chains were read from a single sample in a study of blood T cell repertoires in COVID-19. The repertoire was sequenced with immunoSEQ multiplex PCR; TCRdb's copy has only in-frame clones and lacks some. The top ten clones hold 5% to 6% of a sample with around 80,000 clones, over 65% of them seen once. The sample was peripheral blood. These receptor sequences come from a man in his fifties or sixties with active or convalescent COVID-19. CDR3s include the opening cysteine and the closing phenylalanine or tryptophan. The order of the fields is J gene, V gene, D gene, clone size, CDR3 length, CDR3 protein, CDR3 DNA. A D gene is named only where the DNA matches it firmly. Clone size is stated in some rows and not others, as once, few, many or a class when expanded.

>TRBJ2-3|TRBV18|TRBD2|NA|16
CASSRRTSGDTDTQYF
TGTGCCAGCTCTCGCCGGACTAGCGGGGACACAGATACGCAGTATTTT
>TRBJ2-7|TRBV9|TRBD1|NA|14
CASSVGTGDGEQYF
TGTGCCAGCAGCGTTGGGACAGGGGATGGGGAGCAGTACTTC
>TRBJ2-5|TRBV5-1|TRBD2|NA|16
CASSHTSGGAGETQYF
TGCGCCAGCAGCCATACTAGCGGGGGGGCCGGGGAGACCCAGTACTTC
>TRBJ2-3|TRBV9|NA|few|15
CASSVSSEPPDTQYF
TGTGCCAGCAGCGTAAGTAGCGAACCCCCAGATACGCAGTATTTT
>TRBJ1-1|TRBV18|NA|NA|15
CASSPQGGVHTEAFF
TGTGCCAGCTCACCCCAAGGAGGGGTTCACACTGAAGCTTTCTTT
>TRBJ1-2|TRBV6-1|NA|few|17
CASSEASARERDYGYTF
TGTGCCAGCAGTGAAGCGAGTGCTAGGGAGAGGGACTATGGCTACACCTTC
>TRBJ2-7|TRBV7-9|NA|few|12
CASSLVGTEQYF
TGTGCCAGCAGCTTAGTGGGGACAGAGCAGTACTTC
>TRBJ2-7|TRBV7-8|NA|NA|14
CASSYRDISYEQYF
TGTGCCAGCAGCTATCGGGACATTTCCTACGAGCAGTACTTC
>TRBJ1-5|TRBV27|NA|NA|15
CASSLSRVRNQPQHF
TGTGCCAGCAGTTTATCGAGGGTTAGGAATCAGCCCCAGCATTTT
>TRBJ2-5|TRBV25-1|NA|NA|11
CASSDIGTQYF
TGTGCCAGCAGTGACATCGGTACCCAGTACTTC
>TRBJ1-5|TRBV12-3/TRBV12-4|NA|NA|12
CASSRSYQPQHF
TGTGCCAGCAGTCGTTCCTATCAGCCCCAGCATTTT
>TRBJ2-7|TRBV19|NA|NA|14
CASSQNWGRYEQYF
TGTGCCAGTAGCCAAAACTGGGGGCGATACGAGCAGTACTTC
>TRBJ2-3|TRBV21-1|NA|NA|20
CASSKVFTSGGHHSTDTQYF
TGTGCCAGCAGCAAAGTGTTCACTAGCGGGGGCCATCATAGCACAGATACGCAGTATTTT
>TRBJ2-7|TRBV3-1/TRBV3-2|NA|NA|16
CASSQAPDSQTYEQYF
TGTGCCAGCAGCCAAGCACCGGACTCACAGACCTACGAGCAGTACTTC
>TRBJ2-3|TRBV9|NA|NA|17
CASSVALAPGGTDTQYF
TGTGCCAGCAGCGTAGCGCTCGCGCCCGGGGGCACAGATACGCAGTATTTT
>TRBJ2-7|TRBV27|NA|NA|14
CASKLEAGLGEQYF
TGTGCCAGCAAGTTGGAAGCAGGACTTGGCGAGCAGTACTTC
>TRBJ2-1|TRBV5-4|NA|NA|14
CASSSGGTGYEQFF
TGTGCCAGCAGCTCCGGAGGCACGGGTTACGAGCAGTTCTTC
>TRBJ1-2|TRBV19|NA|NA|12
CASSTGQSGYTF
TGTGCCAGTAGTACTGGACAGAGTGGCTACACCTTC
>TRBJ1-2|TRBV7-3|NA|NA|13
CASSPGTNYGYTF
TGTGCCAGCAGCCCCGGGACAAACTATGGCTACACCTTC
>TRBJ1-2|TRBV2|TRBD1|NA|13
CASAAGGRYGYTF
TGTGCCAGCGCAGCAGGGGGCAGATATGGCTACACCTTC
>TRBJ1-3|TRBV7-9|TRBD1|NA|14
CASTLRQGPDTIYF
TGTGCCAGCACCCTTAGACAGGGTCCCGACACCATATATTTT
>TRBJ2-3|TRBV6-5|NA|NA|14
CASSQRFPTDTQYF
TGTGCCAGCAGTCAGCGGTTCCCCACAGATACGCAGTATTTT
>TRBJ2-3|TRBV7-3|TRBD2|NA|14
CASSRTSGTDTQYF
TGTGCCAGCAGCCGGACTAGCGGCACAGATACGCAGTATTTT
>TRBJ2-6|TRBV7-9|NA|few|15
CASSFDSRGANVLTF
TGTGCCAGCAGCTTCGACAGTCGGGGGGCCAACGTCCTGACTTTC
>TRBJ2-7|TRBV12-3/TRBV12-4|TRBD1|NA|13
CASNTGATYEQYF
TGTGCCAGCAACACAGGGGCGACCTACGAGCAGTACTTC
>TRBJ2-2|TRBV5-1|TRBD1|once|16
CASSLLPGGLTGELFF
TGCGCCAGCAGCTTGTTACCAGGGGGATTAACCGGGGAGCTGTTTTTT
>TRBJ2-3|TRBV5-4|TRBD1|few|17
CASSLSTGTGGGHTQYF
TGTGCCAGCAGCTTGTCAACCGGGACAGGGGGAGGACATACGCAGTATTTT
>TRBJ2-5|TRBV5-1|TRBD2|NA|17
CASSVGLAGVRQETQYF
TGCGCCAGCAGCGTGGGACTAGCGGGGGTACGCCAAGAGACCCAGTACTTC
>TRBJ1-3|TRBV5-1|TRBD1|NA|15
CASSFQPGQGNTIYF
TGCGCCAGCAGCTTCCAACCGGGACAGGGAAACACCATATATTTT
>TRBJ1-1|TRBV6-1|NA|many|14
CASSEVPGLWEAFF
TGTGCCAGCAGTGAAGTCCCGGGGTTGTGGGAAGCTTTCTTT
>TRBJ2-2|TRBV2|TRBD1|once|17
CASRIGWGQVNTGELFF
TGTGCCAGCAGGATAGGGTGGGGACAGGTGAACACCGGGGAGCTGTTTTTT
>TRBJ1-3|TRBV4-1|NA|NA|17
CASSQDFGQYSGNTIYF
TGCGCCAGCAGCCAAGACTTCGGACAGTACTCTGGAAACACCATATATTTT
>TRBJ2-7|TRBV11-2|NA|many|18
CASSLGKGAGHPGDEQYF
TGTGCCAGCAGCTTAGGCAAGGGGGCGGGCCACCCGGGGGACGAGCAGTACTTC
>TRBJ2-7|TRBV5-4|TRBD2|NA|14
CASRVAGGSYEQYF
TGTGCCAGCAGAGTAGCGGGGGGCTCCTACGAGCAGTACTTC
>TRBJ1-1|TRBV5-1|NA|NA|14
CASSFGEGGTEAFF
TGCGCCAGCAGTTTTGGGGAGGGCGGGACTGAAGCTTTCTTT
>TRBJ2-2|TRBV6-6|NA|NA|15
CASSYGVKNTGELFF
TGTGCCAGCAGTTACGGAGTAAAGAACACCGGGGAGCTGTTTTTT
>TRBJ1-1|TRBV3-1/TRBV3-2|TRBD1|NA|17
CASSHPDRGRSNTEAFF
TGTGCCAGCAGCCATCCTGACAGGGGGCGGTCCAACACTGAAGCTTTCTTT
>TRBJ1-6|TRBV5-4|NA|NA|15
CASSFRTGSNSPLHF
TGTGCCAGCAGCTTTCGTACAGGGAGTAATTCACCCCTCCACTTT
>TRBJ1-3|TRBV9|NA|NA|18
CASSAFYSGGFSGNTIYF
TGTGCCAGCAGCGCATTCTATTCTGGGGGGTTCTCTGGAAACACCATATATTTT
>TRBJ1-2|TRBV4-2|NA|NA|14
CASSQGRGDYGYTF
TGTGCCAGCAGCCAGGGGCGCGGCGACTATGGCTACACCTTC
>TRBJ1-2|TRBV4-1|TRBD1|few|16
CASSHPLPGQGSGYTF
TGCGCCAGCAGCCATCCCCTCCCGGGACAGGGTTCTGGCTACACCTTC
>TRBJ2-3|TRBV19|NA|once|14
CASSSRGNTDTQYF
TGTGCCAGTAGTAGTAGGGGGAACACAGATACGCAGTATTTT
>TRBJ1-1|TRBV5-8|NA|NA|15
CASPFGEGDYTEAFF
TGTGCCAGCCCTTTTGGGGAAGGGGACTACACTGAAGCTTTCTTT
>TRBJ1-1|TRBV2|NA|NA|13
CASSEEGPLEAFF
TGTGCCAGCAGTGAAGAGGGGCCACTGGAAGCTTTCTTT